What follows are 9 T cell receptor beta chains derived from one specimen sequenced in a study of T cells in Graves' hyperthyroidism and ophthalmopathy. RNA transcripts yielded amplified TCR beta CDR3 regions. The HTBI primer set drove a first-round RT-PCR of the TCR CDR3. TCRdb re-derived calls from the multiplex PCR reads in MiXCR, one entry per CDR3 protein. Found here are about 400,000 distinct CDR3 sequences, about 15% of them singletons; the top ten hold 32%. Sequencing was carried out using blood. The receptors come from a woman under 40 with Graves' hyperthyroidism.

Of note for this clonotype: A much larger clone is a single base away; this may be a read error. The genes are TRBV20-1 and TRBJ2-5, with a possible D match to TRBD2 (6 bases). This CDR3 region has 14 residues. The germline V gene encodes CDR1 DFQATT and CDR2 SNEGSKA (reference sequence). The CDR3 loop is CSARKAGGMETRYF. The DNA for the CDR3 is TGCAGTGCTAGGAAGGCTGGGGGGATGGAGACCCGGTACTTC.

This rearrangement joins TRBV20-1 to TRBJ2-1, with 12 nucleotides matching TRBD2. Germline V gives CDR1 DFQATT, CDR2 SNEGSKA (reference sequence). V lost 2 bases to trimming and J lost 9 bases; unmatched junction nucleotides: 8. CDR3 length equals 15 residues. CDR3 DNA sequence: TGCAGTGCTAGAATCAGAGGACTAGCGGGACCTGAGCAGTTCTTC. Translating it yields CSARIRGLAGPEQFF.

This clonotype has a handful of counts. CDR3 loop: CSAPIGQGASGANVLTF. In DNA form, the CDR3 reads TGCAGCGCTCCAATTGGACAGGGGGCGTCTGGGGCCAACGTCCTGACTTTC. This chain uses TRBV29-1 with TRBJ2-6, with 11 bases lining up with TRBD1. Unmatched junction bases numbered 9, after V lost 7 bases and J lost 1 base. CDR1 is SQVTM, CDR2 ANQGSEA, per germline. The CDR3 runs 17 residues.

This clonotype was seen ten or more times. V gene TRBV27 combines with J gene TRBJ2-1, with 11 bases fitting TRBD2. This CDR3 has 15 residues. Germline V gene data show CDR1 as MNHEY and CDR2 as SMNVEV (reference sequence). Trimming at V came to 7 bases and at J to 3 bases, leaving 5 bases not matched to a gene. CDR3 coding DNA: TGTGCCAGCACGGTAGGGACTAGCGGCTACAATGAGCAGTTCTTC. This translates into CASTVGTSGYNEQFF.

Concerning this clonotype: A much larger clone lies one base from this, so it may be a read error. This chain joins TRBV9 and TRBJ2-4, with D perhaps matching TRBD2 (7 bases). The CDR3 covers 17 residues. CDR1 is SGDLS and CDR2 is YYNGEE in the germline V gene. CDR3 in amino acids: CTSSVALGGGPQNIQYF. As DNA, the CDR3 is TGTACCAGCAGCGTAGCCTTAGGGGGAGGGCCTCAAAACATTCAGTACTTC.

This clonotype showed up just a few times. The rearrangement joins TRBV7-9 to TRBJ2-7, with 10 bases identical to TRBD1. The CDR3 has 14 residues. The germline CDR1 and CDR2 sequences are SEHNR and FQNEAQ (reference sequence). J was trimmed by 6 bases and V by 4 bases; bases with no gene match: 6. CDR3 sequence: CASSSRGQGTEQYF. In DNA form, the CDR3 reads TGTGCCAGCAGCTCCCGGGGACAGGGGACCGAGCAGTACTTC.

The rearrangement links TRBV28 to TRBJ2-2; D is unresolved. From germline, CDR1 is MDHEN and CDR2 SYDVKM. The V and J ends lost 1 base and 0 bases respectively, with 6 bases between them. CDR3 length: 15 amino acids. CDR3 protein: CASSLSRPNTGELFF. The CDR3 nucleotides read TGTGCCAGCAGTTTATCGCGTCCGAACACCGGGGAGCTGTTTTTT.

The sample holds many counts of this clonotype. J is TRBJ2-7 and V is TRBV6-1; 10 bases fit TRBD2. V gave up 7 bases and J gave up 2 bases; unmatched junction bases: 11. Germline V CDR1 and CDR2: MNHNS, SASEGT. The CDR3 has 16 amino acids. CDR3: CASTTLLAGATYEQYF. Here the CDR3 DNA reads TGTGCCAGCACCACTCTCCTAGCGGGAGCAACCTACGAGCAGTACTTC.

The chain combines TRBV11-2 with TRBJ2-4; 9 bases map to TRBD1. From germline, CDR1 is SGHAT and CDR2 FQNNGV. Germline trimming cut 2 bases from V and 1 base from J; bases unmatched to any gene: 3. This CDR3 is 16 amino acids long. Written as DNA, the CDR3 is TGTGCCAGCAGCTTAACAGGGGGCTCGGCCAAAAACATTCAGTACTTC. This gives the protein CASSLTGGSAKNIQYF.